The clone carrying this TCR beta chain was counted at least ten times. Its target is unknown. The cDNA was generated by 5'RACE with 10-nucleotide random UMIs. A single record per CDR3 protein comes from TCRdb applying MiXCR to the 5' RACE reads. The table has about 35,000 distinct CDR3 sequences, about 4.1% seen once; the top ten hold roughly 2%. This sample stems from a study of neurological immune-mediated disorders. V shed 5 bases and J shed 3 bases, with 13 bases lying between them. Germline assignment: CDR1 SGHTA and CDR2 FQGNSA. The CDR3 covers 14 residues. Study findings and constraints: Phylogenetic grouping assigned the repertoires of 18 of 34 multiple sclerosis patients to a single related-CDR3 cluster, which may represent a signature. In HTLV-1-associated myelopathy, TCR clonal expansion was greatest, whereas multiple sclerosis had the least, falling below healthy controls.

Where libraries were unsorted, they were derived from 2 million PBMCs stored at -80 degrees C. Material for sequencing was PBMCs. This TCR came from a man aged 25-45 years with multiple sclerosis. This rearrangement joins TRBV7-2 to TRBJ1-1; the D gene is possibly TRBD1 (5 bases). CDR3 protein: CASSLTGEYTEAFF. In nucleotides, the CDR3 is TGTGCCAGCAGCCTGACGGGGGAGTACACTGAAGCTTTCTTT.